Below, 29 T cell receptor beta chains from the same sample are listed, as sequenced in a study of OX40 agonist ivuxolimab in advanced cancers. Some clones are missing from TCRdb's copy, which holds only in-frame ones; the method was immunoSEQ multiplex PCR. Seen here are about 40,000 clones, 80% to 90% observed once, and the top ten hold approximately 4.6%. This sample comprised CD4+ or CD8+ T cells sorted from blood, obtained in a trial of the OX40 agonist ivuxolimab. All receptors come from an adult with an advanced solid tumor such as melanoma, head and neck, liver or kidney cancer.

The chain recombines TRBV5-5 with TRBJ1-6, with 7 positions matching TRBD1. The CDR3 has 15 amino acids. With V trimmed by 0 bases and J by 6 bases, 3 bases remained unmatched. Germline assignment: CDR1 SGHKS and CDR2 YYEKEE (reference sequence). The CDR3 sequence: CASSLEGAGNSPLHF. In DNA form, the CDR3 reads TGTGCCAGCAGCTTGGAGGGGGCCGGTAATTCACCCCTCCACTTT.

The V and J genes are TRBV6-1 and TRBJ1-1; no firm D call. The ends were cut back, 6 bases at V and 0 bases at J, with 8 bases in the middle. The CDR3 is made up of 13 amino acids. Germline CDR1 and CDR2: MNHNS and SASEGT. The CDR3 is CASREYMNTEAFF. The CDR3, as DNA: TGTGCCAGCAGGGAATACATGAACACTGAAGCTTTCTTT.

The rearrangement uses TRBV6-4 and TRBJ2-2; D is perhaps TRBD2 (5 bases). The CDR3 has 14 residues. Germline CDR1 is MRHNA and CDR2 is SNTAGT. The V end lost 6 bases, the J end lost 0 bases, and 8 bases lay between the germline ends. As DNA, the CDR3 is TGTGCCAGCAGGGCGGGTGCGAACACCGGGGAGCTGTTTTTT. Amino acid sequence: CASRAGANTGELFF.

The V and J genes are TRBV27 and TRBJ2-5; D gene ambiguous. V was cut by 5 bases and J by 0 bases, with 4 bases left in between. This CDR3 region has 12 residues. Germline V gene sequence: CDR1 MNHEY, CDR2 SMNVEV (reference sequence). CDR3 residues: CASSPNQETQYF. The CDR3 DNA reads TGTGCCAGCAGTCCCAACCAAGAGACCCAGTACTTC.

The J gene is TRBJ1-4, the V gene TRBV5-5; a possible D gene is TRBD1 (5 bases). The germline CDR1 and CDR2 sequences are SGHKS and YYEKEE (reference sequence). The CDR3 sequence is 16 residues long. Trimming cost V 4 bases and J 7 bases, with 20 bases left between them. The CDR3 DNA follows: TGTGCCAGCAGCCCGTCAGGGATTGGGGCGGGTGAAAAACTGTTTTTT. Its translation: CASSPSGIGAGEKLFF.

This clone was observed a handful of times. The junction departs from germline at one end; a sequencing error may be responsible. The same CDR3 can be traced to other DNA sequences in this sample. The chain uses TRBV18 and TRBJ2-5; D gene unclear. Germline V gene sequence: CDR1 KGHSH, CDR2 LQKENI. The CDR3 length is 12 residues. CDR3 DNA sequence: TGTGCCAGCTCTCCACGGCGAGAGACCCAGTACTTC. It codes for CASSPRRETQYF.

This clone has only a few counts. V usage is TRBV11-2 and J usage is TRBJ2-5; D unclear. The CDR3 runs 13 residues. CDR1 and CDR2 from the germline V gene are SGHAT and FQNNGV. V lost 3 bases and J lost 5, with 10 bases in between. This CDR3 is CASSFNSLETQYF. CDR3 DNA sequence: TGTGCCAGCAGCTTCAACTCCTTGGAGACCCAGTACTTC.

The V and J genes are TRBV28 and TRBJ2-7, with 9 bases aligning to TRBD1. CDR1 and CDR2 from the germline V gene are MDHEN and SYDVKM. CDR3 length equals 14 residues. V was clipped by 6 bases and J by 2 bases; unmatched bases: 5. The CDR3 DNA follows: TGTGCCAGCAGCCGATACAGGGGGCCCTACGAGCAGTACTTC. Encoded protein: CASSRYRGPYEQYF.

Written as DNA, the CDR3 is TGCGCCAGCAGCCAAGCCCCGGGACGCTGGCAGTCTGGCTACACCTTC. Encoded protein: CASSQAPGRWQSGYTF. J is TRBJ1-2 and V is TRBV4-1, with D possibly being TRBD1 (5 bases). Germline lookup yields CDR1 MGHRA and CDR2 YSYEKL. Deletions cut 1 base from V and 7 bases from J, with 19 bases between. The CDR3 is 16 amino acids.

The chain joins TRBV30 to TRBJ2-5; 8 bases line up with TRBD1. The length of the CDR3 is 13 residues. The V gene end was trimmed by 4 bases and the J gene end by 4 bases; junction bases not matched to a gene: 5. Germline V gene data show CDR1 as GTSNPN and CDR2 as SVGIG (reference sequence). DNA of the CDR3: TGTGCCTGGATGGACAGGGCGGGAGAGACCCAGTACTTC. This gives the protein CAWMDRAGETQYF. The full variable domain, in which reference TRBV30 and TRBJ2-5 provide the parts outside the CDR3, is SQTIHQWPATLVQPVGSPLSLECTVEGTSNPNLYWYRQAAGRGLQLLFYSVGIGQISSEVPQNLSASRPQDRQFILSSKKLLLSDSGFYLCAWMDRAGETQYFGPGTRLLVL.

This chain connects TRBV7-9 to TRBJ1-2; 7 bases map to TRBD1. Germline V CDR1 and CDR2: SEHNR, FQNEAQ (reference sequence). The CDR3 length is 15 residues. V was clipped by 0 bases and J by 6 bases; unmatched bases: 7. In nucleotides, the CDR3 is TGTGCCAGCAGCTTAGCGCCTAGGGGGCTAAATGGCTACACCTTC. This gives the protein CASSLAPRGLNGYTF.

This clone was seen just once. The chain has TRBV30 and TRBJ1-6, with 8 bases aligning to TRBD1. Germline V lookup: CDR1 GTSNPN, CDR2 SVGIG (reference sequence). With V trimmed by 4 bases and J by 7 bases, 6 bases remained unmatched. The CDR3 sequence is 14 residues long. CDR3 protein: CAWTGQGKNSPLHF. CDR3 sequence (DNA): TGTGCCTGGACTGGACAGGGCAAAAATTCACCCCTCCACTTT.

This clone has just one count. This chain connects TRBV15 to TRBJ1-5; D might be TRBD1 (6 bases). Germline V gene lookup returns CDR1 LNHNV and CDR2 YYDKDF (reference sequence). This CDR3 region has 16 residues. Trimming cost V 0 bases and J 6 bases, with 15 bases left between them. The CDR3 DNA sequence: TGTGCCACCAGCAGAGATCTGGGGGCTCCCTCTCAGCCCCAGCATTTT. Protein sequence: CATSRDLGAPSQPQHF.

This chain uses TRBV28 with TRBJ1-2; weak D call: TRBD1 (6 bases). V was clipped by 5 bases and J by 5 bases, with 9 bases between them. CDR1 MDHEN and CDR2 SYDVKM come from the germline V gene. The CDR3 runs 12 residues. CDR3 nucleotide sequence: TGTGCCAGCAGTCCTACAGGGTATGGCTACACCTTC. Translated, it gives CASSPTGYGYTF.

This chain links TRBV6-6 with TRBJ1-5; D is perhaps TRBD1 (5 bases). Germline V CDR1 and CDR2: MNHNY, SVGAGI (reference sequence). V lost 3 bases and J lost 0, with 12 bases in between. The CDR3 has 16 amino acids. Here the CDR3 DNA reads TGTGCCAGCAGTTATTTCACGGGGCGTAGCAATCAGCCCCAGCATTTT. Translated, it gives CASSYFTGRSNQPQHF.

The V and J genes are TRBV30 and TRBJ2-3; TRBD2 might be the D (6 bases). The CDR3 has 13 residues. The ends were cut back, 4 bases at V and 3 bases at J, with 11 bases in the middle. The V gene's germline CDR1 is GTSNPN and CDR2 SVGIG (reference sequence). The CDR3 protein is CAWTTRDTDTQYF. The DNA for the CDR3 is TGTGCCTGGACGACGCGGGATACAGATACGCAGTATTTT.

The CDR3 sequence: CASSIGERGTGELFF. CDR3 nucleotide sequence: TGTGCCAGTAGTATAGGCGAGCGAGGGACCGGGGAGCTGTTTTTT. V and J are TRBV19 and TRBJ2-2; D is perhaps TRBD2 (5 bases). The germline CDR1 and CDR2 sequences are LNHDA and SQIVND (reference sequence). This CDR3 spans 15 amino acids. V was pared by 1 base and J by 5 bases, with 11 bases between.

This clone has only a few counts. The genes are TRBV29-1 and TRBJ1-1; D possibly corresponds to TRBD1 (5 bases). Per germline, CDR1 SQVTM and CDR2 ANQGSEA. Trimming shortened V by 5 bases and J by 3 bases, and 13 bases separated the two germline ends. This CDR3 is 13 amino acids long. The CDR3 region has the DNA TGCAGCGTTAAAGGGGATTTGGACACTGAAGCTTTCTTT. Its protein is CSVKGDLDTEAFF.

The chain combines TRBV30 with TRBJ1-5; D not certain. V lost 3 bases to trimming and J lost 4 bases, with 10 bases between them. CDR3 length equals 13 residues. From germline, CDR1 is GTSNPN and CDR2 SVGIG (reference sequence). The CDR3 nucleotides are TGTGCCTGGAGGAAAGGGCCTAATCAGCCCCAGCATTTT. Amino acids: CAWRKGPNQPQHF.

The genes are TRBV7-2 and TRBJ2-5, with no clear D. CDR1 is SGHTA, CDR2 FQGNSA, per germline. The CDR3 contains 14 residues. Trimming shortened V by 2 bases and J by 3 bases, and 10 bases separated the two germline ends. In DNA form, the CDR3 reads TGTGCCAGCAGCTTATACGGCCGGGAAGAGACCCAGTACTTC. Protein product: CASSLYGREETQYF.

This chain links TRBV19 with TRBJ2-3; 11 nucleotides agree with TRBD2. After removal of 3 bases from V and 2 bases from J, the junction contained 10 bases not matched to a gene. The germline V gene has CDR1 LNHDA and CDR2 SQIVND (reference sequence). The CDR3 spans 18 residues. In nucleotides, the CDR3 is TGTGCCAGTAGTATTTACCCCCGGACTAGCGGGTCCACAGATACGCAGTATTTT. Protein product: CASSIYPRTSGSTDTQYF.

This chain uses TRBV28 with TRBJ2-3; the D is unclear. The V gene's germline CDR1 is MDHEN and CDR2 SYDVKM. The V end lost 4 bases, the J end lost 4 bases, and 9 bases lay between the germline ends. The CDR3 sequence is 13 residues long. CDR3: CASSSTPSDTQYF. The CDR3 DNA reads TGTGCCAGCAGTTCAACTCCGTCAGATACGCAGTATTTT. Based on the CDR3 plus reference TRBV28 and TRBJ2-3, the full variable domain is DVKVTQSSRYLVKRTGEKVFLECVQDMDHENMFWYRQDPGLGLRLIYFSYDVKMKEKGDIPEGYSVSREKKERFSLILESASTNQTSMYLCASSSTPSDTQYFGPGTRLTVL.

As regards this clone: Different DNA sequences within this sample yield the same CDR3. The chain couples TRBV27 to TRBJ2-7, with D possibly being TRBD1 (6 bases). From germline, CDR1 is MNHEY and CDR2 SMNVEV (reference sequence). The CDR3 extends over 14 amino acids. V lost 2 bases, J lost 2 bases, and 10 bases lay in between. CDR3 bases: TGTGCCAGCAGTTTAAACAGGGCGGCCTACGAGCAGTACTTC. Encoded protein: CASSLNRAAYEQYF.

This sequence joins TRBV7-9 and TRBJ2-3; 10 bases fit TRBD2. Germline V gene lookup returns CDR1 SEHNR and CDR2 FQNEAQ (reference sequence). V was pared by 5 bases and J by 4 bases, with 15 bases of the junction left unmatched. The CDR3 spans 18 residues. CDR3 sequence reads: CASSKVAAAGGLPDTQYF. The CDR3 nucleotides are TGTGCCAGCAGCAAGGTTGCGGCAGCGGGAGGGTTGCCAGATACGCAGTATTTT.

The DNA of the CDR3 is TGTGCCAGCAGCTTGGGAATCACAGATACGCAGTATTTT. Amino acid sequence: CASSLGITDTQYF. This sequence joins TRBV5-4 and TRBJ2-3; D call uncertain. Germline values: CDR1 SGHNT, CDR2 YYREEE (reference sequence). The CDR3 has 13 amino acids. V was clipped by 0 bases and J by 2 bases, with 4 bases between them.

The V and J genes are TRBV4-2 and TRBJ2-2, with D tentatively TRBD2 (6 bases). This CDR3 has 16 residues. V lost 1 base and J lost 1, with 10 bases in between. Germline-derived CDR1 and CDR2 are LGHNA and YNFKEQ. The CDR3 protein is CASSQVAGMNTGELFF. The CDR3 DNA sequence: TGTGCCAGCAGCCAAGTGGCGGGGATGAACACCGGGGAGCTGTTTTTT.

J is TRBJ1-5 and V is TRBV19; 10 positions match TRBD1. The CDR3 has 16 residues. Germline V gene sequence: CDR1 LNHDA, CDR2 SQIVND (reference sequence). V shed 1 base and J 6 bases; nucleotides not matched to a gene: 6. The CDR3 here is CASSIGGTGVGQPQHF. The CDR3 DNA follows: TGTGCCAGTAGTATAGGCGGGACAGGGGTCGGTCAGCCCCAGCATTTT.

CDR3 region: CAWEKGDSGNTIYF. Here the CDR3 DNA reads TGTGCCTGGGAGAAAGGGGATTCTGGAAACACCATATATTTT. The genes are TRBV30 and TRBJ1-3; maybe TRBD1 (5 bases). Germline CDR1 reads GTSNPN; CDR2 reads SVGIG (reference sequence). The CDR3 totals 14 residues. Trimming stripped 5 bases from V and 1 base from J, with 12 bases between. Combining the CDR3 with reference TRBV30 and TRBJ1-3 gives the whole variable domain SQTIHQWPATLVQPVGSPLSLECTVEGTSNPNLYWYRQAAGRGLQLLFYSVGIGQISSEVPQNLSASRPQDRQFILSSKKLLLSDSGFYLCAWEKGDSGNTIYFGEGSWLTVV.

The chain has TRBV18 and TRBJ2-7, with D possibly TRBD1 on 6 matching bases. Germline assignment: CDR1 KGHSH and CDR2 LQKENI. The V and J ends lost 3 bases and 4 bases respectively, with 16 bases between them. The CDR3 has 15 residues. DNA for the CDR3: TGTGCCAGCTCACCTGGGCTCGACAGGATATACGAGCAGTACTTC. Translating gives CASSPGLDRIYEQYF.